This T cell receptor (beta chain) came from a study of control samples from healthy donors and cancer patients. V gave up 6 bases and J gave up 5 bases, with 10 bases separating them. From germline, CDR1 is MDHEN and CDR2 SYDVKM. This CDR3 is 12 amino acids long. Assay: immunoSEQ multiplex PCR; the TCRdb copy retains only in-frame clones and omits some. The repertoire holds roughly 400,000 clones, 75% to 95% seen once, with around 6.8% in the top ten. This receptor was obtained from a man in his forties with head and neck cancer. Sequencing was carried out using PBMCs. V is TRBV28 and J is TRBJ2-5, with D uncertain. CDR3 DNA sequence: TGTGCCAGCAGACCCCATCCCGAGACCCAGTACTTC. It translates to CASRPHPETQYF.